The TCR beta chain under discussion was sequenced for a study of OX40 agonist ivuxolimab in advanced cancers. At the level of the whole study: Ivuxolimab was a fully human IgG2 agonistic monoclonal antibody targeting the costimulatory receptor OX40 (CD134). Intravenous ivuxolimab was administered to patients every 2 weeks at six dose levels: 0.01, 0.1, 0.3, 1.5, 3 and 10 mg/kg. Of the approximately 54 dose-escalation patients, hepatocellular carcinoma was present in about 20, melanoma in approximately 15, renal cell carcinoma in 9 and head and neck cancer in 9. A male proportion of approximately 83% and a mean age of 60 years, ranging from about 23 to 90, were recorded for the dose-escalation cohort. Prior anti-PD-1, anti-PD-L1 or anti-CTLA-4 therapy was permitted, and about two fifths of dose-escalation patients had received checkpoint inhibitors. Three dose-escalation patients achieved partial responses, one with hepatocellular carcinoma and two with cutaneous melanoma. The point of sequencing TCRbeta in the periphery was to test whether ivuxolimab changed TCR sequence diversity and drove clonal T-cell expansion. The paper reports the monotherapy dose-escalation portion (N of about 54 patients) of the phase I ivuxolimab trial. Study-wide findings and limitations: Low levels of normalized T-cell clonal expansion were also shown by some nonresponding patients. In the 0.1-3.0 mg/kg groups, partial responders were among the patients with the lowest normalized peripheral clonal expansion, particularly in CD8+ T cells. After ivuxolimab, expanded clones were on average more numerous among CD8+ T cells than among CD4+ T cells. Antigen specificity was not determined for the clonally expanded peripheral T cells. Clonal expansion of both CD4+ and CD8+ blood T cells was observed from baseline to week 6 at doses 0.1 to 3.0 mg/kg.

The CDR3 starts with the cysteine, ends with the phenylalanine, and has 14 residues. Only the CDR3 portion is preserved as DNA: 42 bases, with reading frame beginning at the first base. Trimming at the junction amounts to 1 base on V and 10 bases on J, and the germline ends lie 17 bases apart. CDR1 and CDR2, looked up from the germline V gene, are SGHRS and YFSETQ. As to this clone: Its antigen specificity is not known. No much larger clonotype is one base removed from it; base qualities were not supplied.

Patients with autoimmune disease history or receiving systemic immunosuppression were excluded from the trial. Peripheral blood for TCR sequencing was collected from all dose cohorts at baseline, on cycle 4 day 1, and on cycle 7 day 1. The samples were drawn from a first-in-human, open-label, multicenter phase I dose-escalation trial of ivuxolimab. Adults with locally advanced or metastatic melanoma, renal cell carcinoma, hepatocellular carcinoma or head and neck squamous cell carcinoma were enrolled in the trial. Before TCR sequencing, CD4+ and CD8+ T cells were separately sorted from peripheral blood. Genomic DNA was isolated from the sorted cells so that the TCRbeta CDR3 region could be sequenced. The immunoSEQ Assay was used for sequencing of TCRbeta CDR3 regions. TCRdb re-hosts the immuneACCESS table, in-frame sequences only. Its copies lack some clones; in the studies checked, an unresolved V gene accounts for under half of them, and the cause for the rest is not known. This sample lists under 85,000 clones; over 75% were detected once. The ten largest clonotypes hold approximately 3.1% of the sample.

The clonotype was recovered from an adult with an advanced solid tumor such as melanoma, head and neck, liver or kidney cancer. This chain is built from TRBV5-1 and TRBJ1-1; TRBD1 is a weak D gene call, 6 bases matching. The material sequenced was CD4+ or CD8+ T cells sorted from blood, taken in a trial of the OX40 agonist ivuxolimab. For the CDR3, the sequence is CASSLMRAGEVAFF. The bases read TGCGCCAGCAGCTTGATGAGGGCAGGGGAGGTAGCTTTCTTT.